This TCR beta chain is from a study of blood T cells in healthy people across ages. This clonotype was seen a few times. V lost 6 bases and J lost 1; bases outside the gene matches: 8. Germline V gives CDR1 MNHNY, CDR2 SVGAGI (reference sequence). This CDR3 comprises 16 residues. A second PCR, run for about 7 to 11 cycles, used a sample-barcoded 5' primer plus a J-beta primer mix. Each CDR3 protein gets one entry after TCRdb re-called the 5' RACE reads with MiXCR. This table holds about 940,000 distinct CDR3 sequences, around 48% found once. This clonotype was obtained from a man younger than 40 in good health. The chain links TRBV6-6 to TRBJ1-2; TRBD1 matches 10 bases. The specimen was blood. The CDR3 sequence is CASSHSDRGGNYGYTF. Here the CDR3 DNA reads TGTGCCAGCAGCCACTCGGACAGGGGGGGTAACTATGGCTACACCTTC.